The 2 T cell receptor beta chains presented below share a single source sample, sequenced in a study of shared clonotypes between healthy human individuals. Libraries were prepared by immunoSEQ multiplex PCR; TCRdb keeps only in-frame clonotypes and omits some of them. The table has some 740,000 clones, around 93% seen once; the top ten hold less than 25%. CD8 cells regarded as naive lacked CD45RO, were positively chosen for CCR7, and omitted terminally differentiated effector memory CD45RA+ cells. What was sequenced was naive CD8+ T cells sorted from blood. The source of these receptors is a young man in good health.

As DNA, the CDR3 is TGTGCCAGCAGCTTGGAGGTAGGACGGGAGACCCAGTACTTC. It translates to CASSLEVGRETQYF. V and J are TRBV5-4 and TRBJ2-5; D gene ambiguous. Germline assignment: CDR1 SGHNT and CDR2 YYREEE (reference sequence). V was cut by 0 bases and J by 5 bases, with 11 bases left in between. The length of the CDR3 is 14 residues.

This clone was recorded a few times. The chain carries TRBV4-1 and TRBJ2-1; 7 bases agree with TRBD2. V lost 0 bases and J lost 2; bases outside the gene matches: 1. This CDR3 is 15 amino acids long. CDR1 and CDR2 (germline): MGHRA, YSYEKL. CDR3 residues: CASSQDGGTYNEQFF. The CDR3 DNA follows: TGCGCCAGCAGCCAAGACGGGGGGACCTACAATGAGCAGTTCTTC.